Below, 26 T cell receptor beta chains from the same sample are listed, as sequenced in a study of T cell responses to AZD1222 COVID-19 vaccine. TCRdb's copy holds only in-frame clones and misses some; the assay was immunoSEQ multiplex PCR. The data contain around 150,000 clones, 92% of them singletons. The sample in question was peripheral blood, obtained 28 days after the second AZD1222 dose. The receptors here all came from an adult who received the AZD1222 COVID-19 vaccine.

The V call is TRBV18, the J call TRBJ1-2; a possible D gene is TRBD1 (5 bases). Germline-derived CDR1 and CDR2 are KGHSH and LQKENI. The germline V and J ends were trimmed by 3 bases and 4 bases, with 15 bases remaining between them. CDR3 size: 15 residues. This CDR3 is CASSPGTDGGYGYTF. For the CDR3, the DNA is TGTGCCAGCTCACCCGGGACCGACGGCGGCTATGGCTACACCTTC.

V is TRBV4-1 and J is TRBJ1-4, with D possibly being TRBD1 (5 bases). CDR1 is MGHRA and CDR2 is YSYEKL in the germline V gene. The CDR3 is made up of 13 amino acids. The V end lost 1 base, the J end lost 5 bases, and 5 bases lay between the germline ends. For the CDR3, the DNA is TGCGCCAGCAGCCAAGGGGGGAATGAAAAACTGTTTTTT. This encodes CASSQGGNEKLFF.

The chain is built from TRBV5-4 and TRBJ2-1; TRBD2 matches 8 bases. Trimming took 0 bases from V and 5 from J; bases not matched to a gene: 4. The CDR3 extends over 15 amino acids. CDR1 is SGHNT, CDR2 YYREEE, per germline (reference sequence). The chain's CDR3 is CASSLGLAGDNEQFF. The CDR3 bases are TGTGCCAGCAGCTTGGGCCTAGCGGGTGACAATGAGCAGTTCTTC.

The genes are TRBV7-7 and TRBJ2-3; TRBD1 agrees at 7 bases. V shed 5 bases and J 2 bases; nucleotides not matched to a gene: 7. In germline, CDR1 is SSHAT, CDR2 FNYEAQ (reference sequence). This CDR3 comprises 15 residues. CDR3 nucleotides: TGTGCCAGCAGCCTCGGACAGGAAGACACAGATACGCAGTATTTT. It specifies CASSLGQEDTDTQYF.

This clone was picked up a small number of times. The J gene is TRBJ1-3, the V gene TRBV2; TRBD1 matches at 9 bases. V gave up 5 bases and J gave up 2 bases; unmatched junction bases: 7. This CDR3 has 16 amino acids. CDR1 and CDR2 (germline): SNHLY, FYNNEI. Here the CDR3 reads CASSTGGRETGNTIYF. The CDR3 DNA is TGTGCCAGCAGTACAGGGGGCAGGGAAACTGGAAACACCATATATTTT. The whole variable domain, filled in from reference TRBV2 and TRBJ1-3, reads EPEVTQTPSHQVTQMGQEVILRCVPISNHLYFYWYRQILGQKVEFLVSFYNNEISEKSEIFDDQFSVERPDGSNFTLKIRSTKLEDSAMYFCASSTGGRETGNTIYFGEGSWLTVV.

This sequence joins TRBV14 and TRBJ1-2; D remains ambiguous. Between the trimmed V and J ends, which lost 0 bases and 3 bases, there was a span of 11 bases. CDR1 is SGHDN and CDR2 is FVKESK in the germline V gene. The CDR3 spans 15 residues. DNA of the CDR3: TGTGCCAGCAGCCAAGAAGGGTTCGGATACTATGGCTACACCTTC. Its translation: CASSQEGFGYYGYTF.

The V and J genes are TRBV5-1 and TRBJ2-5; D is unclear. Germline V gene data show CDR1 as SGHRS and CDR2 as YFSETQ. The CDR3 consists of 15 residues. V was pared by 0 bases and J by 2 bases, with 11 bases between. The CDR3 loop is CASSLGAVMQETQYF. The CDR3 coding sequence is TGCGCCAGCAGCTTGGGGGCAGTTATGCAAGAGACCCAGTACTTC.

V usage is TRBV24-1 and J usage is TRBJ2-1, with 11 bases that match TRBD2. There are 15 residues in the CDR3. J lost 3 bases, V lost 7 bases, and 4 bases had no gene match. Germline CDR1 reads KGHDR; CDR2 reads SFDVKD. CDR3 loop: CATSSGTSGYNEQFF. CDR3 DNA sequence: TGTGCCACCAGCTCGGGGACTAGCGGCTACAATGAGCAGTTCTTC.

V gene TRBV27 combines with J gene TRBJ1-1; D gene ambiguous. CDR1 and CDR2 from the germline V gene are MNHEY and SMNVEV (reference sequence). The CDR3 length is 13 residues. Between the trimmed V and J ends, which lost 5 bases and 4 bases, there was a span of 11 bases. CDR3 amino acids: CASSEVRRTEAFF. CDR3 coding DNA: TGTGCCAGCAGTGAGGTGCGGCGCACTGAAGCTTTCTTT.

The V call is TRBV2, the J call TRBJ2-2; D remains unclear. The CDR3 extends over 13 amino acids. V was cut by 6 bases and J by 3 bases, with 8 bases left in between. Germline CDR1 reads SNHLY; CDR2 reads FYNNEI. CDR3 loop: CASRIRDTGELFF. The DNA for the CDR3 is TGTGCCAGCAGGATCCGGGACACCGGGGAGCTGTTTTTT.

This clone has just a few counts. The V and J genes are TRBV4-2 and TRBJ2-2; possible D gene TRBD2, 6 bases. This CDR3 contains 16 residues. The germline gives CDR1 LGHNA, CDR2 YNFKEQ. V shed 4 bases and J shed 3 bases, with 15 bases lying between them. The CDR3 DNA is TGTGCCAGCAGCCCTCACGCGGGGATAGACACCGGGGAGCTGTTTTTT. It translates to CASSPHAGIDTGELFF.

The V gene is TRBV6-2 or TRBV6-3, the J gene TRBJ2-1, with D perhaps TRBD2 (5 bases). This CDR3 is built from 17 residues. The ends were cut back, 0 bases at V and 1 base at J, with 13 bases in the middle. Germline CDR1 is MNHEY and CDR2 is SVGEGT. In nucleotides, the CDR3 is TGTGCCAGCAGTTACTCGGGAGAGGTTTGGTCCTACAATGAGCAGTTCTTC. This translates into CASSYSGEVWSYNEQFF.

The chain recombines TRBV6-5 with TRBJ1-1; unclear D gene. This CDR3 comprises 12 residues. Trimming removed 6 bases at V and 2 bases at J, with 7 bases between. The V gene's germline CDR1 is MNHEY and CDR2 SVGAGI. The CDR3 spells CASSRINTEAFF. DNA for the CDR3: TGTGCCAGCAGCCGGATAAACACTGAAGCTTTCTTT.

V gene TRBV7-2 combines with J gene TRBJ1-6, with 8 bases that match TRBD1. With 5 bases clipped from V and 4 bases from J, the junction kept 7 bases outside the gene matches. CDR1 is SGHTA and CDR2 is FQGNSA in the germline V gene. The CDR3 loop spans 16 amino acids. For the CDR3, the DNA is TGTGCCAGCAGCCTCAGGACAGGGAAGTATAATTCACCCCTCCACTTT. Translating gives CASSLRTGKYNSPLHF.

This chain connects TRBV2 to TRBJ1-1; the match to TRBD1 covers 10 bases. V shed 6 bases and J 3 bases; nucleotides not matched to a gene: 1. Germline V gene sequence: CDR1 SNHLY, CDR2 FYNNEI. CDR3 length: 13 amino acids. DNA of the CDR3: TGTGCCAGCAGGGGACAGGGGTACACTGAAGCTTTCTTT. This codes for CASRGQGYTEAFF.

V usage is TRBV5-1 and J usage is TRBJ1-4, with D uncertain. Trimming pared 0 bases from V and 7 bases from J, leaving 16 bases between. Germline assignment: CDR1 SGHRS and CDR2 YFSETQ. This CDR3 has 16 residues. The CDR3 bases are TGCGCCAGCAGCTTGGGGGGTCGGTCCGGATCTGAAAAACTGTTTTTT. The encoded protein is CASSLGGRSGSEKLFF.

This chain uses TRBV5-5 with TRBJ1-4; TRBD1 aligns across 7 bases. The ends lost 3 bases at V and 5 bases at J; junction bases unmatched: 7. The germline V gene has CDR1 SGHKS and CDR2 YYEKEE (reference sequence). The CDR3 sequence is 15 residues long. DNA of the CDR3: TGTGCCAGCAGCTCAATGACAGGGTGGAATGAAAAACTGTTTTTT. As protein: CASSSMTGWNEKLFF. The whole variable domain, remainder taken from reference TRBV5-5 and TRBJ1-4, is DAGVTQSPTHLIKTRGQQVTLRCSPISGHKSVSWYQQVLGQGPQFIFQYYEKEERGRGNFPDRFSARQFPNYSSELNVNALLLGDSALYLCASSSMTGWNEKLFFGSGTQLSVL.

The chain employs TRBV10-3 and TRBJ2-2; 11 bases fit TRBD2. Germline CDR1 and CDR2: ENHRY and SYGVKD. With V trimmed by 3 bases and J by 5 bases, 5 bases remained unmatched. The CDR3 runs 16 residues. CDR3 nucleotides: TGTGCCATCAGTGAACCTAGCGGGGGGACGACCGGGGAGCTGTTTTTT. Encoded protein: CAISEPSGGTTGELFF.

This clone was counted a few times. The J gene is TRBJ2-7, the V gene TRBV11-2; no definite D call. The CDR3 is 11 amino acids. Germline-derived CDR1 and CDR2 are SGHAT and FQNNGV. V gave up 5 bases and J gave up 3 bases, with 5 bases separating them. The CDR3, as DNA: TGTGCCAGCAGCGCAAACTACGAGCAGTACTTC. Translating gives CASSANYEQYF.

The chain couples TRBV11-2 to TRBJ1-6, with TRBD1 as a possible D gene (6 bases). V was cut by 5 bases and J by 9 bases, with 14 bases left in between. Germline values: CDR1 SGHAT, CDR2 FQNNGV. This CDR3 contains 14 residues. CDR3 sequence reads: CASSQITGISPLHF. The CDR3, as DNA: TGTGCCAGCAGCCAAATTACAGGGATTTCACCCCTCCACTTT.

This rearrangement joins TRBV11-2 to TRBJ1-1, with no clear D. The germline V gene has CDR1 SGHAT and CDR2 FQNNGV. V was trimmed by 0 bases and J by 2 bases, leaving 10 bases between them. This CDR3 region has 15 residues. CDR3 sequence: CASSLDWTKNTEAFF. The CDR3 DNA sequence: TGTGCCAGCAGCTTAGATTGGACTAAAAACACTGAAGCTTTCTTT.

The chain is built from TRBV5-1 and TRBJ1-2; 7 nucleotides match TRBD1. Germline CDR1 reads SGHRS; CDR2 reads YFSETQ. This CDR3 region has 13 residues. The J segment lost 4 bases and the V segment lost 2 bases, leaving 2 bases of the junction unmatched. The CDR3 nucleotides are TGCGCCAGCAGCTTCAGACAGGGCTATGGCTACACCTTC. Its protein is CASSFRQGYGYTF.

This chain uses TRBV6-2 or TRBV6-3 with TRBJ1-1; weak D call: TRBD1 (5 bases). V lost 6 bases to trimming and J lost 1 base, with 15 bases between them. Germline values: CDR1 MNHEY, CDR2 SVGEGT. This CDR3 has 15 residues. The CDR3 coding sequence is TGTGCCAGCAGCCCGGGGCCGCAAAGGAACACTGAAGCTTTCTTT. Translation gives CASSPGPQRNTEAFF.

The rearrangement links TRBV20-1 to TRBJ2-7, with a weak D call TRBD1 (7 bases). The V gene lost 3 bases and the J gene lost 0 bases, with 15 bases spanning the gap. This CDR3 is 15 amino acids long. Germline V gives CDR1 DFQATT, CDR2 SNEGSKA (reference sequence). The CDR3 coding sequence is TGCAGTGCTAGTGAGGGCGGGACAGACTCCTACGAGCAGTACTTC. Encoded protein: CSASEGGTDSYEQYF.

V and J are TRBV2 and TRBJ2-5; tentative D call: TRBD1 (6 bases). Germline V gene sequence: CDR1 SNHLY, CDR2 FYNNEI. The V end was cut by 2 bases, the J end by 5 bases, with 15 bases between. This CDR3 is 15 amino acids long. The CDR3 nucleotides read TGTGCCAGCAGTGAATTGGCAGGGGTGGGGGAGACCCAGTACTTC. Protein: CASSELAGVGETQYF. Full variable domain (missing parts from reference TRBV2 and TRBJ2-5): EPEVTQTPSHQVTQMGQEVILRCVPISNHLYFYWYRQILGQKVEFLVSFYNNEISEKSEIFDDQFSVERPDGSNFTLKIRSTKLEDSAMYFCASSELAGVGETQYFGPGTRLLVL.

This clone appeared once. The rearrangement uses TRBV5-1 and TRBJ1-1; TRBD1 agrees at 7 bases. The CDR3 is made up of 14 amino acids. The germline V gene encodes CDR1 SGHRS and CDR2 YFSETQ. J was trimmed by 6 bases and V by 0 bases; bases with no gene match: 5. CDR3 residues: CASSLEQGGSEAFF. The CDR3 nucleotides are TGCGCCAGCAGCTTGGAGCAGGGGGGTTCTGAAGCTTTCTTT. Based on the CDR3 plus reference TRBV5-1 and TRBJ1-1, the full variable domain is KAGVTQTPRYLIKTRGQQVTLSCSPISGHRSVSWYQQTPGQGLQFLFEYFSETQRNKGNFPGRFSGRQFSNSRSEMNVSTLELGDSALYLCASSLEQGGSEAFFGQGTRLTVV.